Listed here are 27 T cell receptor beta chains from one sample, sequenced in a study of blood T cells in healthy people across ages. The second PCR ran about 6 to 12 cycles with a sample-barcoded 5' primer and J-beta primers. TCRdb analysed the 5' RACE reads with MiXCR anew, one entry per CDR3 protein. The repertoire holds roughly 1,700,000 distinct CDR3 sequences, with roughly 27% as singletons. The specimen was blood. These receptors originate from a woman aged 25 to 45 in good health.

This clonotype turned up a few times. The chain is built from TRBV6-5 and TRBJ1-2; tentative D call: TRBD1 (5 bases). With 2 bases removed from V and 11 bases from J, the gap between germline ends came to 18 bases. Germline CDR1 reads MNHEY; CDR2 reads SVGAGI. There are 14 residues in the CDR3. CDR3 coding DNA: TGTGCCAGCAGTTACGGCGGGACGGTCGACTCATACACCTTC. It codes for CASSYGGTVDSYTF.

This clonotype was detected a few times. This chain connects TRBV3-1 to TRBJ2-5; a possible D gene is TRBD1 (5 bases). Trimming took 2 bases from V and 4 from J, leaving 20 bases between them. The V gene's germline CDR1 is LGHDT and CDR2 YNNKEL (reference sequence). The CDR3 totals 17 residues. DNA for the CDR3: TGTGCCAGCAGCCAACATGCCCGCTCAGGGCGTAGAGAGACCCAGTACTTC. Protein sequence: CASSQHARSGRRETQYF.

The genes are TRBV7-2 and TRBJ2-6; D is uncertain. Germline loops: CDR1 SGHTA, CDR2 FQGNSA. Trimming left V 4 bases short and J 6 bases short, with 10 bases between. This CDR3 contains 14 residues. CDR3 in DNA: TGTGCCAGCAGCTCCCCTCCTCCGGCCAACGTCCTGACTTTC. Translation: CASSSPPPANVLTF.

CDR3 sequence (DNA): TGTGCCAGCGGAACTATCAGAGGGGACAATGAGCAGTACTTC. The encoded protein is CASGTIRGDNEQYF. J is TRBJ2-1 and V is TRBV2; possible D gene TRBD1, 6 bases. The DNA end is a closer match to TRBJ2-7, so the J assignment may be wrong. The CDR3 consists of 14 residues. Germline-derived CDR1 and CDR2 are SNHLY and FYNNEI.

This clonotype was seen only a few times. Because the CDR3's place on the DNA is in doubt, the DNA is left out and the CDR3 is given as listed by TCRdb. The chain uses TRBV2 and TRBJ1-1. The CDR3 spans 13 residues, counting both ends. Germline V gene data show CDR1 as SNHLY and CDR2 as FYNNEI. CDR3 region: CASSESVGMGTFF.

This clonotype was observed many times. The chain recombines TRBV7-8 with TRBJ2-7; 7 bases are a match to TRBD2. The trim removed 1 base at V and 0 bases at J, leaving 6 bases unmatched. The CDR3 is 16 residues long. Germline assignment: CDR1 SGHVS and CDR2 FQNEAQ. The CDR3 spells CASSLGPAGNSYEQYF. In nucleotides, the CDR3 is TGTGCCAGCAGCTTAGGCCCAGCGGGAAACTCCTACGAGCAGTACTTC.

This clonotype was recorded a few times. The V gene is TRBV12-3 or TRBV12-4, the J gene TRBJ2-1, with 8 bases lining up with TRBD2. This CDR3 spans 17 amino acids. Losses at the gene ends were 7 bases for V and 4 bases for J; bases not matched to a gene: 15. The CDR3: CASTQQFRGGLYNEQFF. The CDR3 nucleotides are TGTGCCAGCACTCAACAATTCCGGGGGGGTTTATACAATGAGCAGTTCTTC.

This clonotype was recorded only once. A clone one base away is much larger, so this may be a read error. V is TRBV28 and J is TRBJ2-7; TRBD1 agrees at 8 bases. CDR3 length: 15 amino acids. CDR1 MDHEN and CDR2 SYDVKM come from the germline V gene. The CDR3 spells CAGSLVGTGSYEQYF. CDR3 nucleotide sequence: TGTGCCGGCAGTTTAGTCGGGACAGGCTCCTACGAGCAGTACTTC.

This clonotype was detected a few times. The V and J genes are TRBV6-1 and TRBJ2-3; no clear D. The CDR3 runs 16 residues. Germline CDR1 is MNHNS and CDR2 is SASEGT. Trimming cost V 2 bases and J 0 bases, with 12 bases left between them. The CDR3 spells CASSEFGSPSTDTQYF. The CDR3 DNA reads TGTGCCAGCAGTGAATTCGGCTCCCCTAGCACAGATACGCAGTATTTT.

This clonotype was seen more than once but under ten times. The chain is built from TRBV7-9 and TRBJ1-1; no firm D call. The CDR3 spans 15 residues. Trimming pared 1 base from V and 1 base from J, leaving 10 bases between. From germline, CDR1 is SEHNR and CDR2 FQNEAQ (reference sequence). CDR3 sequence: CASSLGPAGNTEAFF. Here the CDR3 DNA reads TGTGCCAGCAGCTTAGGCCCGGCGGGGAACACTGAAGCTTTCTTT.

As regards this clonotype: Being one base from a much bigger clone, this may be a read error. This rearrangement joins TRBV7-8 to TRBJ2-1; D not certain. CDR1 and CDR2 from the germline V gene are SGHVS and FQNEAQ. The ends were cut back, 8 bases at V and 2 bases at J, with 13 bases in the middle. The CDR3 totals 14 residues. The CDR3 nucleotides read TGTGCCAGCGGCTCCGATGGGGCCTACAATGAGCAGTTCTTC. It encodes CASGSDGAYNEQFF.

The chain carries TRBV20-1 and TRBJ2-7; D possibly corresponds to TRBD2 (7 bases). The CDR3 loop spans 13 amino acids. Looked up from germline, CDR1 is DFQATT and CDR2 is SNEGSKA (reference sequence). The V end was cut by 5 bases, the J end by 0 bases, with 11 bases between. Here the CDR3 reads CSAEGGVSYEQYF. Here the CDR3 DNA reads TGCAGTGCTGAGGGGGGGGTCTCCTACGAGCAGTACTTC.

This chain links TRBV12-3 or TRBV12-4 with TRBJ2-2; 9 positions match TRBD1. This CDR3 has 14 amino acids. The junction had 4 bases not matched to a gene; V was cut back by 6 bases and J by 5 bases. CDR3 sequence: CASRQGASTGELFF. The CDR3 region has the DNA TGTGCCAGCAGACAGGGGGCGTCGACCGGGGAGCTGTTTTTT.

Points on this clonotype: Possible read error: a much larger clone is one base away. V usage is TRBV7-2 and J usage is TRBJ2-1, with TRBD2 identical over 7 bases. The CDR3 is 16 residues long. Germline CDR1 SGHTA, CDR2 FQGNSA. The CDR3 nucleotides read TGTGCCAACAGCTCAGGGACCGGGAGGAAATACAATGAGCAGTTCTTC. As protein: CANSSGTGRKYNEQFF.

This chain joins TRBV10-2 and TRBJ2-7, with 8 bases lining up with TRBD2. Unmatched junction bases numbered 6, after V lost 1 base and J lost 4 bases. The germline gives CDR1 WSHSY, CDR2 SAAADI. The CDR3 sequence is 15 residues long. The CDR3 loop is CASSELREGKYEQYF. In DNA form, the CDR3 reads TGCGCCAGCAGTGAGTTACGGGAGGGAAAATACGAGCAGTACTTC.

This clonotype was found a few times. The chain links TRBV7-3 to TRBJ2-1; TRBD2 is a possible D gene (7 bases). Germline V gives CDR1 SGHTA, CDR2 FQGTGA. V was pared by 5 bases and J by 5 bases, with 16 bases between. This CDR3 comprises 15 residues. The CDR3 coding sequence is TGTGCCAGCAGCCACTATGGGGGGGCACACAATGAGCAGTTCTTC. This gives the protein CASSHYGGAHNEQFF.

This clonotype was recorded a few times. V gene TRBV2 combines with J gene TRBJ1-1, with D maybe TRBD1 (5 bases). This CDR3 region has 13 residues. Germline V gene lookup returns CDR1 SNHLY and CDR2 FYNNEI. Trimming stripped 5 bases from V and 6 bases from J, with 13 bases between. The chain's CDR3 is CASSLTRQSEAFF. The DNA for the CDR3 is TGTGCCAGCAGTCTTACTAGACAGTCTGAAGCTTTCTTT.

This clonotype occurred many times. The rearrangement uses TRBV29-1 and TRBJ2-1; 7 bases align to TRBD2. J gave up 2 bases and V 6 bases, and 13 bases lay outside the gene matches. The length of the CDR3 is 16 residues. The germline V gene encodes CDR1 SQVTM and CDR2 ANQGSEA. The CDR3 region has the DNA TGCAGCGTGACATCGGTAGGAGCGGGGACCTACAATGAGCAGTTCTTC. Translation gives CSVTSVGAGTYNEQFF.

The V gene is TRBV3-1, the J gene TRBJ1-1; D is possibly TRBD1 (5 bases). Trimming removed 0 bases at V and 11 bases at J, with 13 bases between. The V gene's germline CDR1 is LGHDT and CDR2 YNNKEL (reference sequence). The CDR3 sequence is 13 residues long. The CDR3 DNA is TGTGCCAGCAGCCAAGATCCGGGGGGACCCGCTTTCTTT. Protein sequence: CASSQDPGGPAFF. Full variable domain (rest looked up from reference TRBV3-1 and TRBJ1-1): DTAVSQTPKYLVTQMGNDKSIKCEQNLGHDTMYWYKQDSKKFLKIMFSYNNKELIINETVPNRFSPKSPDKAHLNLHINSLELGDSAVYFCASSQDPGGPAFFGQGTRLTVV.

This rearrangement joins TRBV10-3 to TRBJ1-5, with TRBD1 as a possible D gene (5 bases). Trimming removed 10 bases from V and 7 bases from J, with 17 bases in between. Germline CDR1 ENHRY, CDR2 SYGVKD. The CDR3 has 13 amino acids. CDR3 region: CATRHLQGQPQHF. The CDR3 DNA reads TGTGCCACCCGGCACCTTCAGGGACAGCCCCAGCATTTT.

The genes are TRBV5-1 and TRBJ1-2, with 7 bases lining up with TRBD1. The CDR3 extends over 14 amino acids. Germline V gene data show CDR1 as SGHRS and CDR2 as YFSETQ. The V gene end was trimmed by 4 bases and the J gene end by 4 bases; junction bases not matched to a gene: 7. The CDR3 protein is CASSPGQRPYGYTF. Here the CDR3 DNA reads TGCGCCAGCAGCCCGGGACAGAGGCCCTATGGCTACACCTTC.

This clonotype was counted at least ten times. V and J are TRBV29-1 and TRBJ2-4; maybe TRBD2 (6 bases). The CDR3 has 14 amino acids. The germline CDR1 and CDR2 sequences are SQVTM and ANQGSEA. The V and J ends lost 7 bases and 0 bases respectively, with 13 bases between them. In DNA, the CDR3 is TGCAGCGCGATCCCGGGGGAAGCCAAAAACATTCAGTACTTC. Protein product: CSAIPGEAKNIQYF.

This clonotype was counted many times. The V call is TRBV12-5, the J call TRBJ1-2; D remains ambiguous. With 9 bases removed from V and 0 bases from J, the gap between germline ends came to 8 bases. This CDR3 has 12 residues. CDR1 LGHNT and CDR2 FRNRAP come from the germline V gene. CDR3 nucleotide sequence: TGTGCTAGCGCTCTATCTAACTATGGCTACACCTTC. Protein: CASALSNYGYTF.

This clonotype was seen ten or more times. The chain combines TRBV6-4 with TRBJ2-6; tentative D call: TRBD1 (6 bases). V shed 3 bases and J shed 2 bases, with 8 bases lying between them. Germline lookup yields CDR1 MRHNA and CDR2 SNTAGT. The CDR3 is made up of 15 amino acids. CDR3 DNA sequence: TGTGCCAGCAGTGAAGGACAGACTGGGGCCAACGTCCTGACTTTC. Protein product: CASSEGQTGANVLTF.

Only a few counts were recorded for this clonotype. This chain connects TRBV2 to TRBJ2-4, with TRBD1 matching 8 bases. From germline, CDR1 is SNHLY and CDR2 FYNNEI. This CDR3 is 12 amino acids long. The V and J ends lost 6 bases and 10 bases, in that order; junction bases with no gene match: 5. CDR3 sequence reads: CASRQGGKIQYF. CDR3 sequence (DNA): TGTGCCAGCAGACAGGGGGGAAAGATTCAGTACTTC.

This clonotype was detected many times. This chain connects TRBV6-6 to TRBJ2-7, with D possibly TRBD2 on 6 matching bases. V gave up 7 bases and J gave up 6 bases, with 13 bases separating them. Germline-derived CDR1 and CDR2 are MNHNY and SVGAGI (reference sequence). The CDR3 extends over 12 amino acids. In nucleotides, the CDR3 is TGTGCCAGCAATAGCGGTCGGGGCGAGCAGTACTTC. Its translation is CASNSGRGEQYF.

This rearrangement joins TRBV28 to TRBJ2-7; possibly TRBD1 for D (6 bases). Deletions cut 3 bases from V and 2 bases from J, with 11 bases between. This CDR3 is 14 amino acids long. Germline V CDR1 and CDR2: MDHEN, SYDVKM. The CDR3 region is CASSLNRATYEQYF. The CDR3 DNA is TGTGCCAGCAGTTTGAACAGGGCAACCTACGAGCAGTACTTC.